What follows is one T cell receptor (beta chain) and its context. Assay used: immunoSEQ multiplex PCR; TCRdb lists only in-frame clones, some missing. Here the sample spans roughly 74,000 clones, 80% to 90% being singletons. The sample originates from a study of OX40 agonist ivuxolimab in advanced cancers. Source: CD4+ or CD8+ T cells sorted from blood, taken in a trial of the OX40 agonist ivuxolimab. The TCR was taken from an adult with an advanced solid tumor such as melanoma, head and neck, liver or kidney cancer.

CDR3 nucleotide sequence: TGCGCCAGCAGTGAGGGGGATCGGGGCTACACCTTC. Encoded protein: CASSEGDRGYTF. The chain employs TRBV10-2 and TRBJ1-2; D is unresolved. Trimming left V 2 bases short and J 8 bases short, with 9 bases between. The CDR3 covers 12 residues. Germline V gene data show CDR1 as WSHSY and CDR2 as SAAADI.